Below are 3 T cell receptor beta chains sequenced from a single sample in a study of metastatic and nonmetastatic thyroid tumors. Patients underwent thyroid surgery, and none had received any treatment before it. With MiXCR, TCRdb reprocessed the PCR reads. The sample carries about 27,000 clones, 15% recorded once. What was sequenced was blood. The source is a male donor with papillary thyroid cancer or a benign thyroid nodule (not recorded which). Some clones in this sample may be carry-over from other donors' samples.

In this sample, this clone turned up many times. The rearrangement links TRBV10-2 to TRBJ1-1; TRBD1 might be the D (6 bases). Trimming cost V 4 bases and J 6 bases, with 15 bases left between them. The CDR3 is made up of 14 amino acids. Germline lookup yields CDR1 WSHSY and CDR2 SAAADI. CDR3 sequence: CASSVTGTPAEAFF. The CDR3 DNA sequence: TGCGCCAGCAGTGTAACCGGGACACCAGCTGAAGCTTTCTTT.

This clone was observed a handful of times. The V call is TRBV18, the J call TRBJ2-5; D is perhaps TRBD1 or TRBD2 (5 bases each). The CDR3 is 14 amino acids. Trimming cost V 3 bases and J 1 base, with 9 bases left between them. The germline CDR1 and CDR2 sequences are KGHSH and LQKENI. The CDR3 is CASSPGGGQETQYF. CDR3 in DNA: TGTGCCAGCTCACCGGGTGGGGGCCAAGAGACCCAGTACTTC.

This clone was counted ten times or more. This chain uses TRBV10-2 with TRBJ1-2, with no clear D. V was pared by 0 bases and J by 8 bases, with 16 bases between. The CDR3 has 15 amino acids. CDR1 WSHSY and CDR2 SAAADI come from the germline V gene. This chain's CDR3 is CASSESSWSVLGYTF. The CDR3 nucleotides read TGCGCCAGCAGTGAGTCGTCCTGGTCCGTATTGGGCTACACCTTC.